The rows below give T cell receptor beta chains drawn from one sample of a study of cytomegalovirus exposure and HLA in healthy donors. Profiling relied on immunoSEQ multiplex PCR, and the TCRdb table lists in-frame clones only, not all of them. The profile shows about 130,000 clones, 74% of them singletons. Sequencing was carried out using PBMCs. The receptor set was obtained from a man aged 40-49 years in good health and CMV-seropositive. CDR3s include the opening cysteine and the closing phenylalanine or tryptophan. Each record gives: J gene, V gene, D gene, clone size, CDR3 DNA, CDR3 protein. The D gene is left open where the match is weak. Expanded clones get a size class; other rows say once, few or many, or leave the size out.

TRBJ2-5 TRBV10-3 . few TGTGCCATCAGTGAGTGGAAAACAGTAGGCCTTGAGACCCAGTACTTC CAISEWKTVGLETQYF
TRBJ2-6 TRBV28 TRBD1 . TGTGCCAGCAGGCAGACAGGGGGTTCATCTGGGGCCAACGTCCTGACTTTC CASRQTGGSSGANVLTF
TRBJ2-1 TRBV2 TRBD2 . TGTGCCAGCACGGGACTAAGAGCGTTTTACAATGAGCAGTTCTTC CASTGLRAFYNEQFF
TRBJ1-6 TRBV7-9 . . TGTGCCAGCAGCTTGCGACAGTTAGATTCACCCCTCCACTTT CASSLRQLDSPLHF
TRBJ1-3 TRBV30 . . TGTGCCTGGACAAAATACACCATATATTTT CAWTKYTIYF
TRBJ2-3 TRBV5-1 TRBD2 . TGCGCCAGCAGCTTGCCGGGACTAGGCACAGATACGCAGTATTTT CASSLPGLGTDTQYF
TRBJ1-2 TRBV5-4 TRBD1 once TGTGCCAGCAGCATACGACAGGGGTACTATGGCTACACCTTC CASSIRQGYYGYTF
TRBJ1-3 TRBV30 . . TGTGCCTGGAGTAAATTGAGAATCTCTGGAAACACCATATATTTT CAWSKLRISGNTIYF
TRBJ2-7 TRBV5-1 . . TGCGCCAGCGCCGAGACTAACTACGAGCAGTACTTC CASAETNYEQYF
TRBJ2-5 TRBV5-6 TRBD1 few TGTGCCAGCAGCCTCTCCCGGGACAGGGAGAGGGTTTGGGAGACCCAGTACTTC CASSLSRDRERVWETQYF
TRBJ2-1 TRBV25-1 TRBD1 . TGTGCCAGCAGTGACCGCGGGACAGGGTCCGTTGAGCAGTTCTTC CASSDRGTGSVEQFF
TRBJ2-7 TRBV6-5 TRBD1 . TGTGCCAGCAGTTACCGGGACAGCGCCACCTACGAGCAGTACTTC CASSYRDSATYEQYF
TRBJ2-7 TRBV11-2 TRBD1 . TGTGCCAGCAGCTTCACGGGACAGGTCTCTCTCGAGCAGTACTTC CASSFTGQVSLEQYF
TRBJ1-5 TRBV2 TRBD1 . TGTGCCAGCAGTGAACGGATGGACAGGGGAAATCAGCCCCAGCATTTT CASSERMDRGNQPQHF
TRBJ1-2 TRBV7-9 . . TGTGCCAGCAGTTTAGGGTCCGTACCAGGGTCCCCTAACTATGGCTACACCTTC CASSLGSVPGSPNYGYTF
TRBJ1-5 TRBV6-6 . . TGTGCCAGCAGTTACTCGAGGGGGTATCAGCCCCAGCATTTT CASSYSRGYQPQHF
TRBJ1-5 TRBV6-1 TRBD1 . TGTGCCAGCAGTGATCCCGCAGGTCAACAGGGGGCAGTAAGCAATCAGCCCCAGCATTTT CASSDPAGQQGAVSNQPQHF
TRBJ1-2 TRBV7-2 TRBD1 . TGTGCCAGCAGCTTAGGGGCCAGGGGGCTCTATGGCTACACCTTC CASSLGARGLYGYTF
TRBJ2-3 TRBV11-2 TRBD2 . TGTGCCAGCAGCACTACAAGGGAGGGGCTTGCGGATACGCAGTATTTT CASSTTREGLADTQYF
TRBJ1-1 TRBV28 . . TGTGCCAGCAGTTTAGACACGAACACTGAAGCTTTCTTT CASSLDTNTEAFF
TRBJ2-7 TRBV7-9 TRBD1 . TGTGCCAGCAGCTTATTAGGACAGGGGGGATACGAGCAGTACTTC CASSLLGQGGYEQYF
TRBJ2-7 TRBV4-2 TRBD2 once TGTGCCAGCAGCCAAGAGGGGGGGTTCGGGGGTTACGAGCAGTACTTC CASSQEGGFGGYEQYF
TRBJ2-7 TRBV9 . . TGTGCCAGCAGCGTAGGGGCGGAGGTAGTCTACGAGCAGTACTTC CASSVGAEVVYEQYF
TRBJ1-1 TRBV7-9 TRBD1 once TGTGCCAGCAGCCCTCGTCAGGGGGACACTGAAGCTTTCTTT CASSPRQGDTEAFF
TRBJ1-6 TRBV5-6 . . TGTGCCAGCAGCTTGATCCCAACAGGGTACGGTAATTCACCCCTCCACTTT CASSLIPTGYGNSPLHF
TRBJ1-1 TRBV30 TRBD1 . TGTGCCTGGAGTGTAGGACAGGGGGCCGTGATGACCACTGAAGCTTTCTTT CAWSVGQGAVMTTEAFF
TRBJ2-5 TRBV27 TRBD2 . TGTGCCAGCAGTTTCTTACTAGCGGGGGGGAAAGAGACCCAGTACTTC CASSFLLAGGKETQYF
TRBJ2-5 TRBV2 . few TGTGCCAGCAGGATGCAGGGTTACGGTGAGACCCAGTACTTC CASRMQGYGETQYF
TRBJ1-3 TRBV5-6 . . TGTGCCAGCAGCTTGGGCAGTACAGGAAACACCATATATTTT CASSLGSTGNTIYF
TRBJ1-4 TRBV2 TRBD1 once TGTGCCAGCAGTGAATCAGGGGGAGGCGAAAAACTGTTTTTT CASSESGGGEKLFF
TRBJ1-1 TRBV7-2 . . TGTGCCAGCAGCTTACTGAGGGTAGTGTCCACTGAAGCTTTCTTT CASSLLRVVSTEAFF
TRBJ1-1 TRBV6-5 . . TGTGCCAGCAGTCGCCTTAGAGGGAATCTGGCTGAAGCTTTCTTT CASSRLRGNLAEAFF
TRBJ2-3 TRBV7-9 TRBD1 few TGTGCCAGCCCGGGACAGGGCCCCACAGATACGCAGTATTTT CASPGQGPTDTQYF
TRBJ1-3 TRBV13 . . TGTGCCAGCAGCCCGAGGGTGGGGAACGCTGGAAACACCATATATTTT CASSPRVGNAGNTIYF
TRBJ2-7 TRBV7-9 TRBD1 once TGTGCCAGCAGCATAGTGCTCCGGACAGGGAGTGTCAACGAGCAGTACTTC CASSIVLRTGSVNEQYF
TRBJ2-1 TRBV7-6 TRBD1 . TGTGCCAGCAGCTTAGAACGGAGGACAGGGGGCAATGAGCAGTTCTTC CASSLERRTGGNEQFF
TRBJ2-3 TRBV2 . few TGTGCCAGTGGAGAACGGGATAGGACAGATACGCAGTATTTT CASGERDRTDTQYF
TRBJ1-3 TRBV7-7 . . TGTGCCAGCAGCTTAGCCGGGGCTGGAAACACCATATATTTT CASSLAGAGNTIYF
TRBJ2-3 TRBV9 TRBD2 few TGTGCCAGCAACCCTGGGGCTAGCGGGGCCACAGATACGCAGTATTTT CASNPGASGATDTQYF
TRBJ2-3 TRBV23-1 . . TGCGCCAGCAGTCAACCAACAGGGTTAAGCACAGATACGCAGTATTTT CASSQPTGLSTDTQYF
TRBJ2-5 TRBV5-1 TRBD2 . TGCGCCAGCAGTTTTAGCGGGAGGGCAGGAGAGACCCAGTACTTC CASSFSGRAGETQYF
TRBJ2-3 TRBV5-4 TRBD1 . TGTGCCAGCAGGCGGGGACAGGGGTTCACAGATACGCAGTATTTT CASRRGQGFTDTQYF
TRBJ2-1 TRBV5-8 TRBD2 few TGTGCCAGCAGCCAGGGACTAGCGGGGGGCGGGACGATAAGCAATGAGCAGTTCTTC CASSQGLAGGGTISNEQFF
TRBJ2-4 TRBV7-7 TRBD1 . TGTGCCAGCAGCTTAAAGCGACAGGGGGATCTAGCCAAAAACATTCAGTACTTC CASSLKRQGDLAKNIQYF